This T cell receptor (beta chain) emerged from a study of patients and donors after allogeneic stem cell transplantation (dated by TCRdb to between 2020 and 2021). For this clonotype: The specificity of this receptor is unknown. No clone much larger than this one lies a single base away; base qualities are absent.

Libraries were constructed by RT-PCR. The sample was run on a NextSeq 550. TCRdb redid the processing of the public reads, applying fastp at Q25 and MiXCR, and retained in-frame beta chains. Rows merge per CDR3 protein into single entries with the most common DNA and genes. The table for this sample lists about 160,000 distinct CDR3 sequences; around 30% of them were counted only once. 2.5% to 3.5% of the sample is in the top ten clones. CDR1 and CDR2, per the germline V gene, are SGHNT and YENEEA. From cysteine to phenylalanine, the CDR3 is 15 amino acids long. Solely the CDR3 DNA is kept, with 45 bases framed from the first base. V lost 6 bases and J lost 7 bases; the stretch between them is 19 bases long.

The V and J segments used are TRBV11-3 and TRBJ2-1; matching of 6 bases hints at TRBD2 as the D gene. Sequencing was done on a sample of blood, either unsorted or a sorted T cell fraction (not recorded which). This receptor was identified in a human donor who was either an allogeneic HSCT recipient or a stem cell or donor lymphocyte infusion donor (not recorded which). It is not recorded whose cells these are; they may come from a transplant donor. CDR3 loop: CASRVNGGAENEQFF. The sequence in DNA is TGTGCCAGCAGAGTTAACGGGGGAGCGGAGAATGAGCAGTTCTTC.